These 7 T cell receptor beta chains came from one sample sequenced in a study of blood T cell repertoires in COVID-19. Sequenced by immunoSEQ multiplex PCR; TCRdb stores in-frame clones only, minus some. The sample includes 250,000 or so clones, roughly 89% of them seen just once. Sequenced input: peripheral blood. Every receptor here comes from a woman between 40 and 55 years old who had recovered from COVID-19.

The V and J genes are TRBV15 and TRBJ2-7, with 7 nucleotides matching TRBD1. The CDR3 contains 15 residues. Unmatched junction bases numbered 6, after V lost 0 bases and J lost 4 bases. In germline, CDR1 is LNHNV, CDR2 YYDKDF (reference sequence). The CDR3 sequence is CATSRDRQGKYEQYF. CDR3 nucleotides: TGTGCCACCAGCAGAGACAGACAGGGAAAATACGAGCAGTACTTC.

The J gene is TRBJ2-7, the V gene TRBV28, with D unresolved. This CDR3 region has 12 residues. Germline assignment: CDR1 MDHEN and CDR2 SYDVKM. V gave up 2 bases and J gave up 4 bases, with 6 bases separating them. This CDR3 is CASSLGEYEQYF. CDR3 nucleotide sequence: TGTGCCAGCAGTTTAGGAGAGTACGAGCAGTACTTC.

This clone showed up just once. The rearrangement links TRBV2 to TRBJ1-5; 8 bases fit TRBD1. From germline, CDR1 is SNHLY and CDR2 FYNNEI. The length of the CDR3 is 12 residues. Trimming at V came to 11 bases and at J to 4 bases, leaving 4 bases not matched to a gene. The CDR3 DNA follows: TGTGCCGGACAGGGCCGAAATCAGCCCCAGCATTTT. Protein: CAGQGRNQPQHF.

J is TRBJ2-7 and V is TRBV28; D remains unclear. The V end lost 5 bases, the J end lost 0 bases, and 8 bases lay between the germline ends. The CDR3 has 13 residues. The germline CDR1 and CDR2 sequences are MDHEN and SYDVKM. CDR3 in amino acids: CASSIARSYEQYF. In nucleotides, the CDR3 is TGTGCCAGCAGTATAGCCCGCTCCTACGAGCAGTACTTC.

The rearrangement uses TRBV5-6 and TRBJ1-3; TRBD1 matches 8 bases. The CDR3 is made up of 16 amino acids. Germline CDR1 is SGHDT and CDR2 is YYEEEE. V lost 4 bases to trimming and J lost 0 bases; unmatched junction nucleotides: 6. The CDR3 region has the DNA TGTGCCAGCAGCCGTAGGACAGGGTCCTCTGGAAACACCATATATTTT. Protein product: CASSRRTGSSGNTIYF.

The J gene is TRBJ2-3, the V gene TRBV6-2 or TRBV6-3; 8 bases line up with TRBD2. Germline V gene lookup returns CDR1 MNHEY and CDR2 SVGEGT. This CDR3 is built from 15 residues. V lost 5 bases to trimming and J lost 1 base; unmatched junction nucleotides: 5. In nucleotides, the CDR3 is TGTGCCAGCAGTGGGAGCGGGAGCCGCACAGATACGCAGTATTTT. This translates into CASSGSGSRTDTQYF.

The CDR3 DNA reads TGTGCCAGCAGCCCCAGACTAGCGGCCCTACACAATGAGCAGTTCTTC. Translated, it gives CASSPRLAALHNEQFF. The chain carries TRBV6-4 and TRBJ2-1; 9 bases match TRBD2. The V gene's germline CDR1 is MRHNA and CDR2 SNTAGT. This CDR3 has 16 amino acids. V gave up 6 bases and J gave up 5 bases; unmatched junction bases: 11.